The T cell receptor (beta chain) described here comes from a study of T-cell memory formation after mild COVID-19. As for the study in general: TCR clusters were mostly confined to one donor each. Study-wide results and caveats: Nothing confirmed that second-wave clones peaking on day 37 were specific for SARS-CoV-2. Among contracting clones, CD4+ were mainly CM/EM and CD8+ enriched in EMRA. A second wave expanding day 15 to 37 was CD4+-biased; contracting clones were balanced.

Via MiXCR, TCRdb re-called the 5' RACE reads, giving one row per CDR3 protein. The sample shows hundreds of thousands of distinct CDR3 sequences, about 20% of them seen only once. Germline V CDR1 and CDR2: LNHDA, SQIVND (reference sequence). The V and J ends lost 3 bases and 4 bases respectively, with 15 bases between them. The CDR3 has 15 amino acids. Comments on this clonotype: Its specificity is not known.

Sequenced: PBMCs or a T cell subset sorted from them (not recorded which). The receptor was derived from an adult woman who had mild COVID-19 (a few samples of this study predate the infection). Cell type and time point are not known. The V gene is TRBV19, the J gene TRBJ1-2, with a weak D call TRBD1 (6 bases). As DNA, the CDR3 is TGTGCCAGTAGTATCTCATCGGGACAAAGCTATGGCTACACCTTC. Encoded protein: CASSISSGQSYGYTF.